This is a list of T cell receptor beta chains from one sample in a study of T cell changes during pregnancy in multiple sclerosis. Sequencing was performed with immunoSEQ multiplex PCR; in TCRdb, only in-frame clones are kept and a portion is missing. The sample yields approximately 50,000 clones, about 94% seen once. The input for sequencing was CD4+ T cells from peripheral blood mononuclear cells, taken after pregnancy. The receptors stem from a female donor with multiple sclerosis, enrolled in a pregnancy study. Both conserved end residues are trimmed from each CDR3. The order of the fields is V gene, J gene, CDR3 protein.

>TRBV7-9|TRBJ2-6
ASVLGAGITGANVLT
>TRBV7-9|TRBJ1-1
ASSPDRGLNTEAF
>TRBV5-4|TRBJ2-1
ASSLGGRGNEQF
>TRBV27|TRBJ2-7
ASSLRQGSSYEQY
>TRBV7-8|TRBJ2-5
ASSRSGRGETQY
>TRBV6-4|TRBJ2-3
ASSRYSFTDTQY
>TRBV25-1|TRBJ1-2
ASSGGVMIYGYT
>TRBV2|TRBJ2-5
ASRNRGGETQY
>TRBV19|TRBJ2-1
ASYPGGSYNEQF
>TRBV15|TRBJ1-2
ATSSGGQGLRYGYT
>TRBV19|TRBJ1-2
ASSRTGTGHYGYT
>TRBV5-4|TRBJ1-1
ASSWDRDTEAF
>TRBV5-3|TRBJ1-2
ARSTGGGCGYT
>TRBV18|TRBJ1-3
ASSPGQGLSGNTIY
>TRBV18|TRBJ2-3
ASSPGQITDTQY
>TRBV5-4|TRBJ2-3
ASSRQGGSTDTQY
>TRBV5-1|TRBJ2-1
ATTPAGGPGYNEQF
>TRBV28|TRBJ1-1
ASSLFGGGRHAF
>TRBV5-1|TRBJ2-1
ASSLGTSSGEQF
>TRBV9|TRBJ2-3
ASSVARASGTTDTQY
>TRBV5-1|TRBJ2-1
ASSLAGSSYNEQF
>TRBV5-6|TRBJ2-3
ASSFISTDTQY
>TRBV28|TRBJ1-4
ASSMSTGRREKLF
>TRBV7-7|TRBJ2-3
ASSPSGGGTDTQY
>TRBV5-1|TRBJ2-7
ASSLAAGGFYEQY
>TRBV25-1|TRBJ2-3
ASSEGASGTITDTQY
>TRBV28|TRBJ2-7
ASSDRDYEQY
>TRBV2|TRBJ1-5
ASRVDRGAYQPQH
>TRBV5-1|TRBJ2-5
ASRTGTGGAETQY
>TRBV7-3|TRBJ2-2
ASSRLAGESGELF
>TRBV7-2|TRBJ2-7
ASSRNMPGRDEQY
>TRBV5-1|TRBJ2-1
ASTRLAGGSRGNEQF
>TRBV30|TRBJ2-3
AWNPLARDTQY
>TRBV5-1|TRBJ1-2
ASSLAGGLSYGYT
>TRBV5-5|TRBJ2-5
ASSPLGQGQQETQY
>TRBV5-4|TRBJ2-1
ASSLVIGSSYNEQF
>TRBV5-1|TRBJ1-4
ASSREPTGANEKLF
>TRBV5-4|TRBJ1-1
ASSRRDDTEAF
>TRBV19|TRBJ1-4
ASREQDRPNEKLF
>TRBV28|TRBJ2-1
ASRIPGQGHTEQF
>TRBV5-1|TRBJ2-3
ASSLAQQGRDTQY
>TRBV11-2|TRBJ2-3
ASSRDRSGDTQY
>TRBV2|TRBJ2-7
ASGRATGTSYYEQY
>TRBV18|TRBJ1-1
ASSPGQGSF
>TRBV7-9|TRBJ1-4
ASRAQGASNEKLF
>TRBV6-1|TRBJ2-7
ASSVAGPLD
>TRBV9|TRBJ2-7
ASSVAAGNDYEQY
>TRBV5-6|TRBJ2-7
ASSLGVNPMNEQY
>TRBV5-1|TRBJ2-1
ASSLSTWTSALEQF
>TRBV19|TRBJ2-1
ASSIAGGAADEQF
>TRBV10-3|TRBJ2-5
AMGQGETQY
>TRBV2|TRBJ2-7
ASLHLANSYEQY
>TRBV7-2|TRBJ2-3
ASSFSGRDTQY
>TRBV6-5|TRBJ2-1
ASSYSGTGNGEEF
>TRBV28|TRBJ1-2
ASSTGTQLPPYGYT
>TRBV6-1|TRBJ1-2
ASSEARVRFYGYT
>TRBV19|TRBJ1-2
ASNAGGNGYT